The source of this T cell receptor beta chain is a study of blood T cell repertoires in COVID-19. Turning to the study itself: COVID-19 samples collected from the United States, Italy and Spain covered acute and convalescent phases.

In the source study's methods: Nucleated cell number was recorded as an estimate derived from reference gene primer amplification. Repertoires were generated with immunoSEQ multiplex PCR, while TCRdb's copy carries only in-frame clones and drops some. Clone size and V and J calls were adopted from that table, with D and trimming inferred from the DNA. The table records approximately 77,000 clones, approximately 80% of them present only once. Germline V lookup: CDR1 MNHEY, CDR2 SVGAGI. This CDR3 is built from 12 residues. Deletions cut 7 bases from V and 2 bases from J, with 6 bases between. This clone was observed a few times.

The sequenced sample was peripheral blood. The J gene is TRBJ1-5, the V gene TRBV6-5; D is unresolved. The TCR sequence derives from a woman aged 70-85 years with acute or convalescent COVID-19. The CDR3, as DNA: TGTGCCAGCATGCCGGGCAATCAGCCCCAGCATTTT. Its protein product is CASMPGNQPQHF.